The 32 T cell receptor beta chains presented below share a single source sample, sequenced in a study of beta chain features in type 1 diabetes. TCRB transcripts that were expressed got sequenced, as all of the isolated RNA had been reverse transcribed. The table came from immunoSEQ multiplex PCR; TCRdb's copy has only in-frame clones and leaves some out. Among 150,000 to 200,000 clones listed, 7.5% to 10% were seen once. Sequencing was performed on central memory CD4+ T cells from blood. All receptors derive from a woman aged 18-29 years in good health.

The J gene is TRBJ2-7, the V gene TRBV9, with TRBD2 matching over 10 bases. The germline V gene encodes CDR1 SGDLS and CDR2 YYNGEE. The V segment lost 4 bases and the J segment 0 bases; nucleotides outside the gene matches: 4. The CDR3 consists of 15 residues. The CDR3 here is CASSPGTSVSYEQYF. The CDR3 DNA reads as TGTGCCAGCAGCCCCGGGACTAGCGTCTCCTACGAGCAGTACTTC.

This clone was detected only once. This sequence joins TRBV6-1 and TRBJ2-7, with D unresolved. The length of the CDR3 is 8 residues. The V gene lost 10 bases and the J gene lost 12 bases, with 10 bases spanning the gap. Germline values: CDR1 MNHNS, CDR2 SASEGT. The CDR3 here is CAMAIRYF. The CDR3 DNA sequence: TGTGCCATGGCCATTCGGTACTTC.

The V call is TRBV18, the J call TRBJ1-2; D ambiguous. The CDR3 consists of 15 residues. Trimming took 3 bases from V and 4 from J, leaving 15 bases between them. The germline V gene encodes CDR1 KGHSH and CDR2 LQKENI. The CDR3 is CASSPTGNELYGYTF. The CDR3 DNA is TGTGCCAGCTCACCGACGGGGAACGAACTCTATGGCTACACCTTC.

The chain joins TRBV2 to TRBJ2-1, with 12 bases that match TRBD2. CDR1 is SNHLY and CDR2 is FYNNEI in the germline V gene. CDR3 length equals 15 residues. Trimming at V came to 6 bases and at J to 7 bases, leaving 7 bases not matched to a gene. The CDR3 spells CASRRLAGVGNEQFF. The CDR3 DNA is TGTGCCAGCAGGCGACTAGCGGGAGTAGGTAATGAGCAGTTCTTC.

This clone was counted only a few times. This chain joins TRBV29-1 and TRBJ2-7; D possibly corresponds to TRBD1 (6 bases). The germline gives CDR1 SQVTM, CDR2 ANQGSEA. This CDR3 has 14 amino acids. Trimming removed 7 bases at V and 0 bases at J, with 16 bases between. CDR3 coding DNA: TGCAGCGCTTCATTGGGACACCGCTCCTACGAGCAGTACTTC. Translation: CSASLGHRSYEQYF.

This clone was seen only a few times. The chain has TRBV7-9 and TRBJ1-1; 7 bases are shared with TRBD1. CDR3 length: 12 residues. CDR1 is SEHNR, CDR2 FQNEAQ, per germline (reference sequence). The V gene end was trimmed by 6 bases and the J gene end by 7 bases; junction bases not matched to a gene: 5. The CDR3 bases are TGTGCCAGCAGTCGGACAGGTCTTGAAGCTTTCTTT. Protein product: CASSRTGLEAFF.

The chain links TRBV2 to TRBJ2-4; TRBD1 agrees at 7 bases. CDR1 and CDR2 (germline): SNHLY, FYNNEI. The J segment lost 9 bases and the V segment lost 0 bases, leaving 5 bases of the junction unmatched. This CDR3 has 14 residues. Written as DNA, the CDR3 is TGTGCCAGCAGTGAAGCCGACAGGGCCGGCATTCAGTACTTC. As protein: CASSEADRAGIQYF.

The genes are TRBV2 and TRBJ1-1; tentatively, D is TRBD1 (6 bases). Trimming shortened V by 3 bases and J by 6 bases, and 14 bases separated the two germline ends. The CDR3 spans 14 residues. CDR1 SNHLY and CDR2 FYNNEI come from the germline V gene. The DNA for the CDR3 is TGTGCCAGCAGTGAGGGACATGGAGTTTCTGAAGCTTTCTTT. As protein: CASSEGHGVSEAFF.

In its sample, this clone was seen a few times. This chain uses TRBV5-1 with TRBJ2-5; 8 positions match TRBD2. Trimming cost V 0 bases and J 0 bases; bases outside gene matches: 1. This CDR3 region has 15 residues. Germline assignment: CDR1 SGHRS and CDR2 YFSETQ. CDR3 loop: CASSLAGGDQETQYF. The DNA for the CDR3 is TGCGCCAGCAGCTTGGCCGGGGGGGACCAAGAGACCCAGTACTTC.

This clone has just a few counts. This chain links TRBV18 with TRBJ1-6; 7 nucleotides align to TRBD1. J lost 5 bases, V lost 5 bases, and 9 bases had no gene match. This CDR3 is 16 amino acids long. Looked up from germline, CDR1 is KGHSH and CDR2 is LQKENI. The chain's CDR3 is CASSSDRMANNSPLHF. CDR3 DNA: TGTGCCAGCTCATCGGACAGGATGGCGAATAATTCACCCCTCCACTTT.

This clone was counted only a few times. The V gene is TRBV5-1, the J gene TRBJ2-3; 7 bases fit TRBD1. The CDR3 totals 17 residues. Germline values: CDR1 SGHRS, CDR2 YFSETQ. Germline trimming cut 0 bases from V and 1 base from J; bases unmatched to any gene: 8. The CDR3 DNA follows: TGCGCCAGCAGCTTGGCCGGGGACAGCCTTCGCACAGATACGCAGTATTTT. This encodes CASSLAGDSLRTDTQYF.

A few counts support this clone. The gene calls are TRBV30 and TRBJ1-5; D might be TRBD1 (5 bases). The CDR3 sequence is 13 residues long. Trimming took off 2 bases at V and 5 bases at J, with 10 bases between the two ends. Germline lookup yields CDR1 GTSNPN and CDR2 SVGIG (reference sequence). The CDR3 is CAWSQGWDQPQHF. The CDR3 DNA is TGTGCCTGGAGTCAGGGATGGGATCAGCCCCAGCATTTT.

J is TRBJ2-2 and V is TRBV5-8, with no clear D. The CDR3 loop spans 16 amino acids. Trimming took off 0 bases at V and 5 bases at J, with 14 bases between the two ends. CDR1 is SGHTS and CDR2 is YDEGEE in the germline V gene. The CDR3 DNA reads as TGTGCCAGCAGCTTGGCGTTTGAATCCCGGACCGGGGAGCTGTTTTTT. Encoded protein: CASSLAFESRTGELFF. Complete variable domain (other parts from reference TRBV5-8 and TRBJ2-2): EAGVTQSPTHLIKTRGQQATLRCSPISGHTSVYWYQQALGLGLQFLLWYDEGEERNRGNFPPRFSGRQFPNYSSELNVNALELEDSALYLCASSLAFESRTGELFFGEGSRLTVL.

This clone has only a few counts. V usage is TRBV10-3 and J usage is TRBJ1-2; D perhaps matches TRBD1 (5 bases). V was shortened by 11 bases and J by 5 bases, with 24 bases between the two germline ends. The CDR3 spans 15 residues. Per the germline V gene, CDR1 is ENHRY and CDR2 is SYGVKD. The DNA for the CDR3 is TGTGCCCACTATTCGGGGGGGATTGACCGTTATGGCTACACCTTC. It encodes CAHYSGGIDRYGYTF.

Only a few counts were recorded for this clone. V gene TRBV10-3 combines with J gene TRBJ1-1; 11 bases fit TRBD1. CDR3 length: 12 amino acids. Germline V CDR1 and CDR2: ENHRY, SYGVKD. V lost 7 bases and J lost 8; bases outside the gene matches: 3. CDR3 nucleotide sequence: TGTGCCATCACTGGGACAGGGGGAGAAGCTTTCTTT. This translates into CAITGTGGEAFF.

V is TRBV6-5 and J is TRBJ2-6; D is unresolved. Germline assignment: CDR1 MNHEY and CDR2 SVGAGI. Trimming pared 8 bases from V and 4 bases from J, leaving 9 bases between. The CDR3 runs 13 residues. CDR3 protein: CASASPGANVLTF. The CDR3 DNA is TGTGCCAGCGCGTCACCCGGGGCCAACGTCCTGACTTTC.

The genes are TRBV6-6 and TRBJ2-2; possible D gene TRBD1, 6 bases. Trimming took off 6 bases at V and 2 bases at J, with 10 bases between the two ends. The CDR3 extends over 14 amino acids. Germline V CDR1 and CDR2: MNHNY, SVGAGI (reference sequence). CDR3 nucleotides: TGTGCCAGCAGACGGACAGCCAACACCGGGGAGCTGTTTTTT. This translates into CASRRTANTGELFF.

J is TRBJ1-5 and V is TRBV2; the match to TRBD1 covers 8 bases. This CDR3 is 14 amino acids long. Unmatched junction bases numbered 4, after V lost 7 bases and J lost 2 bases. Per germline, CDR1 SNHLY and CDR2 FYNNEI. CDR3 DNA: TGTGCCAGCAAGAAGACAGGGGGCAATCAGCCCCAGCATTTT. Amino acid sequence: CASKKTGGNQPQHF.

The V call is TRBV18, the J call TRBJ2-3; 7 bases align to TRBD1. Germline values: CDR1 KGHSH, CDR2 LQKENI. The CDR3 contains 15 residues. Trimming cost V 3 bases and J 5 bases; bases outside gene matches: 8. The CDR3, as DNA: TGTGCCAGCTCACCCGGCAGGGGGTTCGGAGATACGCAGTATTTT. It specifies CASSPGRGFGDTQYF.

CDR3 sequence reads: CASSQDISGGIFTQYF. The CDR3 region has the DNA TGCGCCAGCAGCCAAGATATCAGCGGGGGAATCTTCACGCAGTATTTT. V is TRBV4-1 and J is TRBJ2-3; 8 nucleotides line up with TRBD2. V was pared by 0 bases and J by 9 bases, with 11 bases of the junction left unmatched. The CDR3 covers 16 residues. Germline V gene data show CDR1 as MGHRA and CDR2 as YSYEKL.

The J gene is TRBJ1-2, the V gene TRBV6-5, with 9 bases lining up with TRBD1. CDR1 and CDR2 from the germline V gene are MNHEY and SVGAGI. CDR3 length equals 16 residues. V shed 2 bases and J 2 bases; nucleotides not matched to a gene: 6. The CDR3 sequence is CASSYANRGQNYGYTF. Written as DNA, the CDR3 is TGTGCCAGCAGTTACGCGAACAGGGGGCAAAACTATGGCTACACCTTC.

This clone was found a few times. V and J are TRBV5-1 and TRBJ1-1; 7 bases agree with TRBD1. The CDR3 has 14 residues. The germline gives CDR1 SGHRS, CDR2 YFSETQ. The V and J ends lost 2 bases and 1 base, in that order; junction bases with no gene match: 2. The CDR3 sequence: CASSLRGPNTEAFF. DNA of the CDR3: TGCGCCAGCAGCTTAAGGGGGCCGAACACTGAAGCTTTCTTT.

V is TRBV30 and J is TRBJ1-2; D might be TRBD1 (6 bases). The CDR3 runs to 14 residues. Germline V lookup: CDR1 GTSNPN, CDR2 SVGIG (reference sequence). V lost 0 bases and J lost 2, with 10 bases in between. The CDR3 region is CAWSVDRTNYGYTF. CDR3 in DNA: TGTGCCTGGAGTGTAGACAGGACGAACTATGGCTACACCTTC.

This clone has more than one count but fewer than ten. This rearrangement joins TRBV7-3 to TRBJ2-2, with 8 bases fitting TRBD1. Trimming removed 5 bases from V and 8 bases from J; junction bases left unmatched: 13. Germline CDR1 is SGHTA and CDR2 is FQGTGA. The CDR3 extends over 16 amino acids. This CDR3 is CASSPRTGTEGGELFF. The CDR3 nucleotides are TGTGCCAGCAGCCCTCGGACAGGGACCGAGGGAGGGGAGCTGTTTTTT.

The chain is built from TRBV29-1 and TRBJ2-1; 8 nucleotides match TRBD1. Trimming removed 4 bases from V and 3 bases from J; junction bases left unmatched: 5. This CDR3 region has 14 residues. The germline CDR1 and CDR2 sequences are SQVTM and ANQGSEA. CDR3 residues: CSVARQGIYNEQFF. The CDR3 coding sequence is TGCAGCGTTGCCCGACAGGGGATCTACAATGAGCAGTTCTTC.

This clone appeared a few times. V gene TRBV11-2 combines with J gene TRBJ1-2, with 7 bases that match TRBD1. CDR3 length: 17 amino acids. The germline V gene encodes CDR1 SGHAT and CDR2 FQNNGV. Trimming cost V 4 bases and J 0 bases; bases outside gene matches: 11. CDR3 nucleotide sequence: TGTGCCAGCAGCTCTACCAGCGACAGGGCCTCTAACTATGGCTACACCTTC. Translated, it gives CASSSTSDRASNYGYTF.

On this clone itself: Other DNA sequences from this sample encode an identical CDR3 as well. The J gene is TRBJ1-1, the V gene TRBV6-4, with 7 bases that match TRBD1. The V gene end was trimmed by 6 bases and the J gene end by 1 base; junction bases not matched to a gene: 2. CDR3 size: 13 residues. Germline V gene lookup returns CDR1 MRHNA and CDR2 SNTAGT. This CDR3 is CASRRTGNTEAFF. CDR3 DNA: TGTGCCAGCAGACGGACAGGGAACACTGAAGCTTTCTTT.

The table lists this clone with many counts. The V gene is TRBV28, the J gene TRBJ2-6; D gene unclear. V lost 6 bases and J 6 bases, leaving 3 bases between the germline ends. Germline-derived CDR1 and CDR2 are MDHEN and SYDVKM. This CDR3 has 11 residues. CDR3 residues: CASSLANVLTF. The CDR3 region has the DNA TGTGCCAGCAGCCTGGCCAACGTCCTGACTTTC.

The V call is TRBV6-5, the J call TRBJ2-5, with 8 bases matching TRBD2. Looked up from germline, CDR1 is MNHEY and CDR2 is SVGAGI. The junction had 5 bases not matched to a gene; V was cut back by 0 bases and J by 5 bases. CDR3 length: 15 amino acids. The CDR3 region has the DNA TGTGCCAGCAGTTACTCTGCGGGGGGCCGGGAGACCCAGTACTTC. This encodes CASSYSAGGRETQYF.

The V gene is TRBV7-3, the J gene TRBJ1-1; 9 nucleotides line up with TRBD1. The CDR3 spans 14 residues. Germline V gene data show CDR1 as SGHTA and CDR2 as FQGTGA. The J segment lost 4 bases and the V segment lost 4 bases, leaving 4 bases of the junction unmatched. CDR3 protein: CASSSTGGGTEAFF. In DNA, the CDR3 is TGTGCCAGCAGCTCGACAGGGGGTGGCACTGAAGCTTTCTTT.

The sample holds a few counts of this clone. The rearrangement joins TRBV7-8 to TRBJ1-5; D gene uncertain. Germline V gene sequence: CDR1 SGHVS, CDR2 FQNEAQ. Between the trimmed V and J ends, which lost 5 bases and 4 bases, there was a span of 15 bases. This CDR3 spans 15 amino acids. In nucleotides, the CDR3 is TGTGCCAGCAGCCGAAGTGGACTGAGAAATCAGCCCCAGCATTTT. Its translation is CASSRSGLRNQPQHF.

This rearrangement joins TRBV29-1 to TRBJ1-1; perhaps TRBD1 as D (5 bases). Germline V lookup: CDR1 SQVTM, CDR2 ANQGSEA. Trimming took 3 bases from V and 1 from J, leaving 15 bases between them. The CDR3 extends over 15 amino acids. CDR3 residues: CSVDKMGQPNTEAFF. CDR3 nucleotide sequence: TGCAGCGTTGACAAAATGGGGCAGCCGAACACTGAAGCTTTCTTT.